This TCR beta chain was obtained from a study of cytomegalovirus exposure and HLA in healthy donors. Per germline, CDR1 MDHEN and CDR2 SYDVKM. V lost 9 bases, J lost 9 bases, and 5 bases stayed unmatched. The length of the CDR3 is 12 residues. The study's findings and limits: In a later analysis, a missense DCLRE1C variant was linked to TCR beta V- and J-gene trimming. Per published accounts, TCR beta sequences correctly predicted the HLA-A and HLA-B alleles of most subjects.

PCR was performed using 60 Vbeta and 13 Jbeta primers. Data came from immunoSEQ multiplex PCR; TCRdb stores just in-frame clones and leaves some out. The data contain some 170,000 clones, 80% to 85% of them singletons. Worth noting for this clone: Its antigen is still unknown.

Sequenced input: PBMCs. The V and J genes are TRBV28 and TRBJ2-1; 10 bases map to TRBD1. The clonotype originates from a girl aged 2-10 years in good health and CMV-seropositive. CDR3 nucleotides: TGTGCCAGTGACAGGGGGCTTGGTGAGCAGTTCTTC. It yields the protein CASDRGLGEQFF. Combining the CDR3 with reference TRBV28 and TRBJ2-1 gives the whole variable domain DVKVTQSSRYLVKRTGEKVFLECVQDMDHENMFWYRQDPGLGLRLIYFSYDVKMKEKGDIPEGYSVSREKKERFSLILESASTNQTSMYLCASDRGLGEQFFGPGTRLTVL.